This TCR beta chain is drawn from a study of type 1 regulatory T cells. The wider study: An in vitro protocol generated T-allo10, a Tr1-enriched, alloantigen-specific CD4 T cell product.

The germline gives CDR1 MNHNY, CDR2 SVGAGI (reference sequence). V dropped 0 bases and J dropped 14 bases, with 22 bases sitting between them. This CDR3 spans 16 amino acids. This clonotype was seen ten or more times. Its antigen is still unknown. TCRdb called the reads again in MiXCR, with one record for every CDR3 protein. The data contain approximately 25,000 distinct CDR3 sequences, around half of them singletons. The specimen sequenced was cultured T cells, either the whole culture or a sorted T cell fraction (not recorded which). The V and J genes are TRBV6-6 and TRBJ1-4, with a tentative D call TRBD1 (5 bases). The clonotype originates from a human donor in good health. CDR3 amino acids: CASSYSIGGGFTFLFF. The CDR3 nucleotides read TGTGCCAGCAGTTACTCGATCGGGGGTGGTTTTACCTTTCTGTTTTTT.